The rows below give T cell receptor beta chains drawn from one sample of a study of blood T cell repertoires in COVID-19. Assay used: immunoSEQ multiplex PCR; TCRdb lists only in-frame clones, some missing. Of about 190,000 clones listed, about nine tenths are singletons. Input material: peripheral blood. The receptors were gathered from a man aged 25-45 years with acute or convalescent COVID-19. CDR3s include the opening cysteine and the closing phenylalanine or tryptophan. The D gene is left open where the match is weak. Clone size is shown for a subset of rows, as once, few, many or a class of expanded clone.

TRBV28	TRBD2	-	TRBJ2-5	TGTGCCAGCAGTAGGACTAGCGGGGGGGCTCGAGAGACCCAGTACTTC	CASSRTSGGARETQYF
TRBV3-1/TRBV3-2	TRBD2	-	TRBJ2-3	TGTGCCAGCAGCCAAGAAGTAGGGACTAATACAGATACGCAGTATTTT	CASSQEVGTNTDTQYF
TRBV29-1	-	-	TRBJ2-1	TGCAGCGCTCCTAGTAGGAACCGGGCCTACAATGAGCAGTTCTTC	CSAPSRNRAYNEQFF
TRBV6-5	-	-	TRBJ1-5	TGTGCCAGCAGCCTTACGGGGGATAGACAGCCCCAGCATTTT	CASSLTGDRQPQHF
TRBV11-3	TRBD1	-	TRBJ2-2	TGTGCCAGCAGCCCAACAGGGGGTGATAACACCGGGGAGCTGTTTTTT	CASSPTGGDNTGELFF
TRBV28	-	-	TRBJ1-1	TGTGCCAGCAGTTATGAGCTCTTGGCTTTCTTT	CASSYELLAFF
TRBV18	TRBD1	-	TRBJ1-5	TGTGCCAGCTCACAACAGGGGCCTCAGCCCCAGCATTTT	CASSQQGPQPQHF
TRBV19	-	-	TRBJ1-1	TGTGCCAGTAGTCCGACAACCCGACAGAAGAACACTGAAGCTTTCTTT	CASSPTTRQKNTEAFF
TRBV3-1/TRBV3-2	TRBD1	-	TRBJ2-1	TGTGCCAGCAGCCAAGGACAGGGGACTGGCTCCTACAATGAGCAGTTCTTC	CASSQGQGTGSYNEQFF
TRBV6-5	-	-	TRBJ1-1	TGTGCCAGCAGTCTGACAGAGAAGAACACTGAAGCTTTCTTT	CASSLTEKNTEAFF
TRBV6-5	-	-	TRBJ2-5	TGTGCCAGCAGAAGACTGGAGGGGGAGACCCAGTACTTC	CASRRLEGETQYF
TRBV21-1	-	-	TRBJ2-1	TGTGCCAGCAGCAAAGTGGCCGGGACAGGCCAAATCCCGGGACCCAATCTCCGTGCGGAGCAGTTCTTC	CASSKVAGTGQIPGPNLRAEQFF
TRBV28	TRBD2	once	TRBJ2-7	TGTGCCGTCCAAGGGGGAGCGGGAGGTTCCTACGAGCAGTACTTC	CAVQGGAGGSYEQYF
TRBV27	TRBD2	-	TRBJ2-7	TGTGCCAGCAGTTCAGGACTAGCAGGGATAGGCGAGCAGTACTTC	CASSSGLAGIGEQYF
TRBV19	TRBD2	-	TRBJ2-7	TGTGCCAGTACTATCTCCGGGGGGACCCCCTACGAGCAGTACTTC	CASTISGGTPYEQYF
TRBV11-2	-	-	TRBJ2-3	TGTGCCAGCAGCCTCACAGATACGCAGTATTTT	CASSLTDTQYF
TRBV4-1	-	once	TRBJ2-7	TGCGCCAGCAGCCGAGGGCTGGTGGGGGGGCCCGAGCAGTACTTC	CASSRGLVGGPEQYF
TRBV27	TRBD2	-	TRBJ2-4	TGTGCCAGCAGCACCCTCTCTAGCGGGTTAGCCAAAAACATTCAGTACTTC	CASSTLSSGLAKNIQYF
TRBV5-4	TRBD2	-	TRBJ2-2	TGTGCCAGCAGCACGGGACTAGCGGGCAGGGGCTCGAACACCGGGGAGCTGTTTTTT	CASSTGLAGRGSNTGELFF
TRBV14	-	many	TRBJ1-2	TGTGCCAGCAGCCAGACGAGGGGGTATGGCTACACCTTC	CASSQTRGYGYTF
TRBV5-1	-	-	TRBJ2-5	TGCGCCAGCAGCCAGAACGTAGGGAGAGAGACCCAGTACTTC	CASSQNVGRETQYF
TRBV24-1	-	-	TRBJ2-2	TGTGCCACCAGTGTTGAGGTGGGAGCCGGGGAGCTGTTTTTT	CATSVEVGAGELFF
TRBV6-5	-	-	TRBJ1-1	TGTGCCAGCACGGGGGGGGTGAACACTGAAGCTTTCTTT	CASTGGVNTEAFF
TRBV7-6	-	-	TRBJ2-3	TGTGCCAGCAGCCCGAGACAGCGAACTAGCACAGATACGCAGTATTTT	CASSPRQRTSTDTQYF
TRBV6-1	-	-	TRBJ1-4	TGTGCCAGCAGTGAAGCGGGAGGAGGAGAGACGGAAAAACTGTTTTTT	CASSEAGGGETEKLFF
TRBV7-2	-	-	TRBJ1-2	TGTGCCAGCAGCCCCTCAGGGACATATGGCTACACCTTC	CASSPSGTYGYTF
TRBV7-9	-	-	TRBJ1-3	TGTGCCAGCAGCCTCGATAGGGGTTCTGGAAACACCATATATTTT	CASSLDRGSGNTIYF
TRBV28	TRBD2	-	TRBJ2-5	TGTGCCAGCAGTTCTGGACTAGCCCAAGAGACCCAGTACTTC	CASSSGLAQETQYF
TRBV7-3	-	once	TRBJ1-3	TGTGCCAGCAACCTAGGGTCACAGGGAGACTTCCCTGGAAACACCATATATTTT	CASNLGSQGDFPGNTIYF
TRBV19	TRBD2	once	TRBJ2-4	TGTGCCAGTAGTAGTGGGGTGGGAGGGATCATTCAGTACTTC	CASSSGVGGIIQYF
TRBV7-8	-	few	TRBJ1-3	TGTGCCAGCAGCCCCCGAGAATCTGGAAACACCATATATTTT	CASSPRESGNTIYF
TRBV11-2	-	-	TRBJ2-2	TGTGCCAGCAGCTTAAATTATAATATTAACACCGGGGAGCTGTTTTTT	CASSLNYNINTGELFF
TRBV28	-	-	TRBJ2-7	TGTGCCAGCAGTTTATTTGGAGGCTACGAGCAGTACTTC	CASSLFGGYEQYF
TRBV7-9	TRBD1	-	TRBJ2-7	TGTGCCAGCAGCCACCGGACAGGGGGCTGGGAGCAGTACTTC	CASSHRTGGWEQYF
TRBV19	TRBD1	-	TRBJ1-5	TGTGCCAGTAGTCCCAGGAATCGGGACAGGGGTCCAAGGAATCAGCCCCAGCATTTT	CASSPRNRDRGPRNQPQHF
TRBV28	TRBD1	-	TRBJ2-4	TGTGCCAGCAGTACAAGACAGGGTCACGCCGAGATTCAGTACTTC	CASSTRQGHAEIQYF
TRBV18	TRBD1	-	TRBJ1-1	TGTGCCAGCTCATCGGACAGGGCTGAAGCTTTCTTT	CASSSDRAEAFF